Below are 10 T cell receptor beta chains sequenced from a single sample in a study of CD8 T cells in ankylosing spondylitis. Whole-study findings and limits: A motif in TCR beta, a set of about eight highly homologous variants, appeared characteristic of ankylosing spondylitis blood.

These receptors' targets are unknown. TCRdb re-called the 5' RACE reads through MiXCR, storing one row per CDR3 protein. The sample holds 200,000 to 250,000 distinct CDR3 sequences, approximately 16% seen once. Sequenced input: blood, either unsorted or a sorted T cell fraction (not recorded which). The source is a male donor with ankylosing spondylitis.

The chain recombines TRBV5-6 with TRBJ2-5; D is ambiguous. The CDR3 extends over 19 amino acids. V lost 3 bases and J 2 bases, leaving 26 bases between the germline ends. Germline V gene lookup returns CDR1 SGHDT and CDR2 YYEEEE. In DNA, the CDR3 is TGTGCCAGCAGCTCGGGTCCCAAAGGGAAAGTGGGGAAACAAGAGACCCAGTACTTC. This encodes CASSSGPKGKVGKQETQYF.

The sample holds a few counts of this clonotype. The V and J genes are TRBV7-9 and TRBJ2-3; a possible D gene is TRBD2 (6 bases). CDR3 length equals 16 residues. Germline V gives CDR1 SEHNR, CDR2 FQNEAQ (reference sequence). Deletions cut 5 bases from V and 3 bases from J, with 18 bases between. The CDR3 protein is CASSARSPRETDTQYF. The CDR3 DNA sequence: TGTGCCAGCAGCGCTCGGTCCCCCCGGGAGACAGATACGCAGTATTTT.

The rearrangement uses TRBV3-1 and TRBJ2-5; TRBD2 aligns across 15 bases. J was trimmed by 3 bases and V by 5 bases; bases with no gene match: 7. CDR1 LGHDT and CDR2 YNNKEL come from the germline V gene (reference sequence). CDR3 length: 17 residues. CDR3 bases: TGTGCCAGCAGCGGCCGGACTAGCGGGGGGGAGGAAGAGACCCAGTACTTC. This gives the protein CASSGRTSGGEEETQYF.

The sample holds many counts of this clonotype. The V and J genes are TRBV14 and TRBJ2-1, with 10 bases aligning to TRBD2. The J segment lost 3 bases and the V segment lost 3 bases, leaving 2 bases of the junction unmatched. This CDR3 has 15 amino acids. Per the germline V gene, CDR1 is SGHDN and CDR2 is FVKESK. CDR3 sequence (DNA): TGTGCCAGCAGCCATCTAGCGGGAGACTACAATGAGCAGTTCTTC. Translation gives CASSHLAGDYNEQFF.

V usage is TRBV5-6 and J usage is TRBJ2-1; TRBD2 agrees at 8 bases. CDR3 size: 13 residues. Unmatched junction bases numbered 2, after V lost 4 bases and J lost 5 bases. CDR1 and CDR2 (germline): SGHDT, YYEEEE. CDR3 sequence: CASSPAGDNEQFF. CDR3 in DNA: TGTGCCAGCAGCCCAGCGGGAGACAATGAGCAGTTCTTC. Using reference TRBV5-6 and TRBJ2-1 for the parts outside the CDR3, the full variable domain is DAGVTQSPTHLIKTRGQQVTLRCSPKSGHDTVSWYQQALGQGPQFIFQYYEEEERQRGNFPDRFSGHQFPNYSSELNVNALLLGDSALYLCASSPAGDNEQFFGPGTRLTVL.

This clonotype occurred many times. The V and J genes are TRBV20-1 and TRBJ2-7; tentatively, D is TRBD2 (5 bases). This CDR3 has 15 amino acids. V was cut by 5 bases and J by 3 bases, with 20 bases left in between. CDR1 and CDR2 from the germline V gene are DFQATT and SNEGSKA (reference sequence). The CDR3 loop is CSASPRSGELYEQYF. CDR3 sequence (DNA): TGCAGTGCTTCACCTAGGAGCGGAGAGCTCTACGAGCAGTACTTC.

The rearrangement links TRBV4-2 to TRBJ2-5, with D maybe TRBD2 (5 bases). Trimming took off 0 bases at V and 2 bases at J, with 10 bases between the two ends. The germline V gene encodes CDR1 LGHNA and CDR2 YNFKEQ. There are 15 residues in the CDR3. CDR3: CASSQEEGGQETQYF. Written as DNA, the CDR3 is TGTGCCAGCAGCCAAGAAGAGGGTGGGCAAGAGACCCAGTACTTC.

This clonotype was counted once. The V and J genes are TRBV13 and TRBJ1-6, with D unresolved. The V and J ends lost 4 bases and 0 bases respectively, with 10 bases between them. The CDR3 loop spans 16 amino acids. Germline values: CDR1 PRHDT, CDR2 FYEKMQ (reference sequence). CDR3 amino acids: CASSSSGSSYNSPLHF. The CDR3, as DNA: TGTGCCAGCAGCTCCTCAGGAAGCTCCTATAATTCACCCCTCCACTTT. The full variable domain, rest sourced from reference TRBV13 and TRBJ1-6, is AAGVIQSPRHLIKEKRETATLKCYPIPRHDTVYWYQQGPGQDPQFLISFYEKMQSDKGSIPDRFSAQQFSDYHSELNMSSLELGDSALYFCASSSSGSSYNSPLHFGNGTRLTVT.

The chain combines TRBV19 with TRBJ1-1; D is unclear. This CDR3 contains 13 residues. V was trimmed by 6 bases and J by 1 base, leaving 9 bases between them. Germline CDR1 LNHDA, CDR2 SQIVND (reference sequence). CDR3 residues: CASSPHPNTEAFF. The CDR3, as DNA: TGTGCCAGTAGCCCACACCCGAACACTGAAGCTTTCTTT.

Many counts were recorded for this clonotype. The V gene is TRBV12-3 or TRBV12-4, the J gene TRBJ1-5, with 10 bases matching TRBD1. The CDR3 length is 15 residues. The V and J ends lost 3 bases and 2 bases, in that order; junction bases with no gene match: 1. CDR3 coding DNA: TGTGCCAGCAGTTTCGGGACAGGGGGCAATCAGCCCCAGCATTTT. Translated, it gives CASSFGTGGNQPQHF.